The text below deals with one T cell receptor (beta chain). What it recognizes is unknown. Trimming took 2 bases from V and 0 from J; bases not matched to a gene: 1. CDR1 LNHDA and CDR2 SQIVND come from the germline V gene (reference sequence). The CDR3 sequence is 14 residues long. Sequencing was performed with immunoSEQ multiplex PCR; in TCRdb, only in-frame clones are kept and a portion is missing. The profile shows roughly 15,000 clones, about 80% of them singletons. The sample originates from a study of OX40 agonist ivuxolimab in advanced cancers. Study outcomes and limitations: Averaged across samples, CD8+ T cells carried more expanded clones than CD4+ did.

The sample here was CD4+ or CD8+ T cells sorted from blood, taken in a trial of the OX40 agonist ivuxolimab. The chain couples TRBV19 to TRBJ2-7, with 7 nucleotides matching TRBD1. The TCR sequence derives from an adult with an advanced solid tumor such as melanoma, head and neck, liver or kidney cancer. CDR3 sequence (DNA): TGTGCCAGTAGTATATGGGACAGCTCCTACGAGCAGTACTTC. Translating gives CASSIWDSSYEQYF.